This T cell receptor (beta chain) was found in a study of PD-L1 blockade in urothelial cancer. Looking at the study overall: The study started patients on atezolizumab around 2014, giving 1,200 mg intravenously every 3 weeks. Blood drawn 3 weeks (second dose) and 6 weeks after treatment start was analyzed. Overall study findings and caveats: Blood TCR clonality below the median before treatment was a predictor of better survival.

The germline gives CDR1 SEHNR, CDR2 FQNEAQ (reference sequence). This CDR3 is built from 14 residues. J was trimmed by 5 bases and V by 3 bases; bases with no gene match: 6. The data were produced by immunoSEQ multiplex PCR, yet TCRdb's version contains in-frame clones alone and is incomplete. The sample lists 70,000 to 75,000 clones; approximately 88% were seen once. A word on this clone: Its specificity is not known.

This sequence was found in a man aged 55 to 70 with urothelial cancer. The specimen was PBMCs, collected around atezolizumab (anti-PD-L1) treatment. The gene calls are TRBV7-9 and TRBJ1-1; 7 positions match TRBD1. The CDR3 loop is CASSLKTGPTEAFF. CDR3 in DNA: TGTGCCAGCAGCTTGAAGACAGGGCCGACTGAAGCTTTCTTT. The entire variable domain, with the rest obtained from reference TRBV7-9 and TRBJ1-1, is as follows: DTGVSQNPRHKITKRGQNVTFRCDPISEHNRLYWYRQTLGQGPEFLTYFQNEAQLEKSRLLSDRFSAERPKGSFSTLEIQRTEQGDSAMYLCASSLKTGPTEAFFGQGTRLTVV.